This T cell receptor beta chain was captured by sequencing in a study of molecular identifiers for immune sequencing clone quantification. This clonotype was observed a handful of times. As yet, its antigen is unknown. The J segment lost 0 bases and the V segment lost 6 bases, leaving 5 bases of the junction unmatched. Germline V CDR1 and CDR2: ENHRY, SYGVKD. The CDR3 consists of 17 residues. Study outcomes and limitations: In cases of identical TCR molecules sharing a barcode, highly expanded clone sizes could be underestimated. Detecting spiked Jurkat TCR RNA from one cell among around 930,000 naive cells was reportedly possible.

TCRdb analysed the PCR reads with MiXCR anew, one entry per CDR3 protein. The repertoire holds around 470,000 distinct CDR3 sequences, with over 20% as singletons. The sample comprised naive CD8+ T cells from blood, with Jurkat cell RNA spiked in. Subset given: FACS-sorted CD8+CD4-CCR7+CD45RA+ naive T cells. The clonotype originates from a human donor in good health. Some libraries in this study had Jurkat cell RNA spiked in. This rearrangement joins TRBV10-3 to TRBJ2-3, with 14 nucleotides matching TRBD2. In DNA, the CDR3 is TGTGCCATCAGGGGGACTAGCGGGGGCCGGAGCACAGATACGCAGTATTTT. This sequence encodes CAIRGTSGGRSTDTQYF.